This record looks at one T cell receptor (beta chain) sequence and its context. V dropped 8 bases and J dropped 4; count of bases not matched to a gene: 8. Germline loops: CDR1 KGHSH, CDR2 LQKENI. This CDR3 is built from 14 residues. The data were taken from a study of blood T cell repertoires in COVID-19. In the study overall: Acute and convalescent COVID-19 specimens originated in the United States, Italy and Spain. T cells, B-cell-depleted T cells, or PBMCs provided the cDNA or gDNA that served as material.

The authors' processing: Amplifying reference gene primers gave estimates of nucleated cell counts. TCRdb keeps only in-frame clones here, not all; method: immunoSEQ multiplex PCR. That table furnishes V, J and clone size, whereas the DNA furnished D and trimming. The repertoire consists of more than 200,000 clones, with about nine tenths occurring once and the leading ten covering over 2%. Sequenced sample: peripheral blood. This clonotype originated in a woman in her fifties or sixties with acute or convalescent COVID-19. This sequence joins TRBV18 and TRBJ2-1; 7 bases are a match to TRBD1. This chain's CDR3 is CASQDRDRYNEQFF. The CDR3 DNA is TGTGCCAGCCAGGACCGGGACAGATACAATGAGCAGTTCTTC.